The 6 T cell receptor beta chains below were found in one sample sequenced in a study of patients and donors after allogeneic stem cell transplantation. TCRdb passed the RT-PCR reads through MiXCR, listing each CDR3 protein once. Of fewer than 75,000 distinct CDR3 sequences listed, more than 10% are singletons. Sequencing was performed on blood, either unsorted or a sorted T cell fraction (not recorded which). The source of these receptors is a human donor who was either an allogeneic HSCT recipient or a stem cell or donor lymphocyte infusion donor (not recorded which). It is not recorded whose cells these are; they may come from a transplant donor.

This sequence joins TRBV19 and TRBJ2-3; D unresolved. Per germline, CDR1 LNHDA and CDR2 SQIVND (reference sequence). The CDR3 length is 14 residues. The V and J ends lost 6 bases and 0 bases respectively, with 10 bases between them. The CDR3 nucleotides read TGTGCCAGTAGCCCTCAGAGGAGCACAGATACGCAGTATTTT. This encodes CASSPQRSTDTQYF.

In this sample, this clonotype turned up a few times. A read error may produce the germline difference seen at one junction end. V is TRBV7-7 and J is TRBJ2-7; D might be TRBD1 (6 bases). CDR3 size: 13 residues. Germline CDR1 and CDR2: SSHAT and FNYEAQ (reference sequence). The CDR3 nucleotides read TGTGCTAGCAGCCCGGACAGAACCTACGAGCAGTACTTC. Translated: CASSPDRTYEQYF.

This clonotype was detected only a few times. This chain connects TRBV5-1 to TRBJ1-3; 10 bases are a match to TRBD1. The CDR3 length is 16 residues. J gave up 3 bases and V 0 bases, and 3 bases lay outside the gene matches. Germline loops: CDR1 SGHRS, CDR2 YFSETQ. This CDR3 reads CASSLEGTGDGNTIYF. The CDR3 DNA is TGCGCCAGCAGCTTGGAAGGGACAGGGGATGGAAACACCATATATTTT.

This clonotype has only a few counts. The CDR3 sequence is CASSLGLAGGQETQYF. As DNA, the CDR3 is TGCGCCAGCAGCTTGGGACTAGCGGGTGGACAAGAGACCCAGTACTTC. The rearrangement links TRBV5-1 to TRBJ2-5; 10 bases agree with TRBD2. Germline trimming cut 0 bases from V and 2 bases from J; bases unmatched to any gene: 4. Germline CDR1 is SGHRS and CDR2 is YFSETQ. The CDR3 spans 16 residues.

The V call is TRBV6-1, the J call TRBJ2-7; D unresolved. Germline values: CDR1 MNHNS, CDR2 SASEGT. The CDR3 consists of 14 residues. Trimming took 2 bases from V and 4 from J, leaving 12 bases between them. This chain's CDR3 is CASSERSGFYEQYF. In DNA form, the CDR3 reads TGTGCCAGCAGTGAACGTTCGGGTTTTTACGAGCAGTACTTC.

The chain recombines TRBV7-6 with TRBJ2-5; TRBD1 or TRBD2 may be the D gene (7 bases each). Trimming removed 4 bases from V and 0 bases from J, with 18 bases in between. CDR1 is SGHVS, CDR2 FNYEAQ, per germline. This CDR3 has 17 residues. CDR3 loop: CASSSGVQGGYQETQYF. Here the CDR3 DNA reads TGTGCCAGCAGCTCAGGGGTTCAGGGGGGGTACCAAGAGACCCAGTACTTC.